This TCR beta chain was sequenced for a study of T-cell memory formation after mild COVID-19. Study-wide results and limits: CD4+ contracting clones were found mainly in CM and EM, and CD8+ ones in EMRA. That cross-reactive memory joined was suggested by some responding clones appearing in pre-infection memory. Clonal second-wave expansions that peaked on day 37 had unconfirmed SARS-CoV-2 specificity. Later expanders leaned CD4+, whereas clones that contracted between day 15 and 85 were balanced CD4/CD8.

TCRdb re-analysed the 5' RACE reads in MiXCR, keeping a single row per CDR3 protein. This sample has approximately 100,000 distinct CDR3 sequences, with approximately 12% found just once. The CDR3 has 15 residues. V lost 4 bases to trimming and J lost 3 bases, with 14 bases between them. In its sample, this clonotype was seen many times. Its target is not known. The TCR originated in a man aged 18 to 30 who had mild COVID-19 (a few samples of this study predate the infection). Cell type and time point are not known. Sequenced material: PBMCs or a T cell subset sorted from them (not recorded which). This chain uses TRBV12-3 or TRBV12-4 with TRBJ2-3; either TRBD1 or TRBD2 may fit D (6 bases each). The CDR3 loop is CASSYRGALTDTQYF. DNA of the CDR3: TGTGCCAGCAGTTATAGGGGGGCTTTGACAGATACGCAGTATTTT.